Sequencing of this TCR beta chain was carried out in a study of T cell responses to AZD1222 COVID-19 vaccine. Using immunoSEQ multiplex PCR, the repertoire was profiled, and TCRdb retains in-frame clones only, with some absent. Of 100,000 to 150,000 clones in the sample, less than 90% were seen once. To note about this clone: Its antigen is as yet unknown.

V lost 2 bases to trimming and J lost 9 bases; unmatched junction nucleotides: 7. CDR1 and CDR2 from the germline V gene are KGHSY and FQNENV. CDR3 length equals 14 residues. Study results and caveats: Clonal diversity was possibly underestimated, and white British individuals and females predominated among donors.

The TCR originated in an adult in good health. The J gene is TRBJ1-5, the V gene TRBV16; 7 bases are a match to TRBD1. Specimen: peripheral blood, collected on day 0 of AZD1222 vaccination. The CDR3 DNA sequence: TGTGCCAGCAGCCAAGGGACAGTGGCAACGCCCCAGCATTTT. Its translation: CASSQGTVATPQHF.